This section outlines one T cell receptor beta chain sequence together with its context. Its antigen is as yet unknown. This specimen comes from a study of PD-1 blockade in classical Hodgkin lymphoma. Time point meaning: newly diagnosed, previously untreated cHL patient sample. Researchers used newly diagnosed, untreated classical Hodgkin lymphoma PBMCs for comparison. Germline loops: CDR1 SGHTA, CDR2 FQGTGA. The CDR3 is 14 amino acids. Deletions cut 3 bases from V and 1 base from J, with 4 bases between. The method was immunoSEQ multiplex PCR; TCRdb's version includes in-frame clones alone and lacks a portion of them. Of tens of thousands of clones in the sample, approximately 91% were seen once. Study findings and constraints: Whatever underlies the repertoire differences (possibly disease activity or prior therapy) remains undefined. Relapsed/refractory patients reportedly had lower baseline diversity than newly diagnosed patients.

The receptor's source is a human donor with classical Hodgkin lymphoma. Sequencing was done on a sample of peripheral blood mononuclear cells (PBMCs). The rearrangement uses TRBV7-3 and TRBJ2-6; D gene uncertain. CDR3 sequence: CASSFTSGANVLTF. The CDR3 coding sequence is TGTGCCAGCAGCTTCACTTCTGGGGCCAACGTCCTGACTTTC.